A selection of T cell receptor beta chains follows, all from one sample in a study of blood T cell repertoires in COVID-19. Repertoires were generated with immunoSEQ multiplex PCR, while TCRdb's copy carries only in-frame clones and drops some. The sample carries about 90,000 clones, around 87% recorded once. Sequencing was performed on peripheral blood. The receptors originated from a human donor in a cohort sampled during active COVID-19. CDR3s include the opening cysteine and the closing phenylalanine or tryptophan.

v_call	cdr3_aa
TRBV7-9	CASSFNRDSYEQYF
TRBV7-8	CASSERTSGTQYF
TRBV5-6	CASSSTSHGEQFF
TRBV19	CASSMGTGGGELFF
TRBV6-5	CASSYMGPNEKLFF
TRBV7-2	CASSPWTSGTDTQYF
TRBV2	CASIVDRDYEQYF
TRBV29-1	CSGRDRGPNTGELFF
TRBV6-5	CASRPTGGMRETQYF
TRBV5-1	CASSFGSSGNTIYF
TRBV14	CASSNRVEAFF
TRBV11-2	CASSPGTGEFQPQHF
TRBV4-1	CASSYRQYSNQPQHF
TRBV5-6	CASSPGQDNEQFF
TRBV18	CASSPNSGDQPQHF
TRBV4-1	CASSQDGQSNTEAFF
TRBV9	CASGTGQAIPLHF
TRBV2	CASSEYTNLEQYF
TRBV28	CASSWGSGGQNYEQYF
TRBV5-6	CASSKVQGDYGYTF
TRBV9	CASRSSGGAYNEQFF
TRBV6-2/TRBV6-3	CASSWTGSTEAFF
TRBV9	CASSPTGHDNQPQHF
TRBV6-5	CASSYSGQGGEKLFF
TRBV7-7	CASSPDRANEQFF
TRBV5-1	CASSWDRENNSPLHF
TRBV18	CASSPGRGWNTEAFF
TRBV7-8	CASSFGTGSSYNSPLHF
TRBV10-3	CATWTGSNYGYTF
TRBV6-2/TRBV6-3	CASSSPPLGGSYNEQFF
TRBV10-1	CASSDGGPGNTIYF
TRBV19	CASSIAGTGSTDTQYF
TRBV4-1	CASSQPPAMAGQFF
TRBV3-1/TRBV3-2	CASSQDSFSGYTF
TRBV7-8	CASSLGEGTTEAFF
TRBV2	CASNDRGPRYEQFF
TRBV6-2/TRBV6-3	CASSDSGGYTF
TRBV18	CASSPLVDNEQFF
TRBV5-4	CASSSGDRAKYEQYF
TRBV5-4	CASSLGGQNGYTF
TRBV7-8	CASRNPGSGVYEQFF
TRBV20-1	CSARDQNEQFF
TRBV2	CASSAVDRAYEQYF
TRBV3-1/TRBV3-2	CASSSPGELFF
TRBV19	CASSFTSGGPDTQYF
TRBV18	CASSPGQGNTGELFF
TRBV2	CASSGLGQGGYGYTF
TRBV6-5	CASSSTPSNYGYTF
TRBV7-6	CASSLASGQDSNQPQHF
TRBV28	CASSLLRNYGYTF
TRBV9	CASGKRNNEQFF
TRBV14	CASSQPQSGFRGSSNEQFF
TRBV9	CASSAPLGLENSYNEQFF
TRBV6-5	CASSYFARGLDTQYF
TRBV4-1	CASSLSPESYNEQFF